The 20 T cell receptor beta chains below come from one sample, sequenced in a study of blood T cell repertoires in COVID-19. Assay used: immunoSEQ multiplex PCR; TCRdb lists only in-frame clones, some missing. The table lists 200,000 to 250,000 clones, 70% to 85% of them singletons. Sample: peripheral blood. These receptors all stem from a man aged 45-65 years with active or convalescent COVID-19.

The chain has TRBV24-1 and TRBJ2-3; tentative D call: TRBD2 (6 bases). The CDR3 contains 16 residues. The V end lost 4 bases, the J end lost 6 bases, and 19 bases lay between the germline ends. Germline CDR1 is KGHDR and CDR2 is SFDVKD. The CDR3 here is CATSEQTGLQSDTQYF. CDR3 sequence (DNA): TGTGCCACCAGTGAGCAAACGGGACTCCAGTCGGATACGCAGTATTTT.

This clone was seen a single time. The rearrangement uses TRBV7-7 and TRBJ2-3; 10 nucleotides align to TRBD2. The CDR3 is made up of 17 amino acids. Germline CDR1 reads SSHAT; CDR2 reads FNYEAQ (reference sequence). Trimming removed 1 base from V and 5 bases from J; junction bases left unmatched: 9. The CDR3, as DNA: TGTGCCAGCAGCTTAGGTCCAGCGGGAGGGCCCGGAGATACGCAGTATTTT. As protein: CASSLGPAGGPGDTQYF.

The chain is built from TRBV5-1 and TRBJ2-7; maybe TRBD2 (7 bases). This CDR3 region has 14 residues. V gave up 4 bases and J gave up 6 bases, with 17 bases separating them. In germline, CDR1 is SGHRS, CDR2 YFSETQ. This CDR3 is CASSPTGGAGEQYF. The CDR3 nucleotides read TGCGCCAGCAGCCCCACTGGGGGGGCAGGCGAGCAGTACTTC.

A single count supports this clone. The genes are TRBV21-1 and TRBJ2-7; the table's D gene call, TRBD2, was not cross checked with the DNA. TRBV21-1 is flagged as a pseudogene. CDR3 size: 18 residues. CDR3 in DNA: TGTGCCAGCAGCAAAGCTCTCCGGGGGGAGACACAGACCTACGAGCAGTACGTC. Translating gives CASSKALRGETQTYEQYV.

This clone showed up just a few times. This chain links TRBV9 with TRBJ2-2; 7 nucleotides line up with TRBD2. Germline CDR1 reads SGDLS; CDR2 reads YYNGEE. V trimming: 4 bases; J trimming: 1 base; junction bases outside the gene matches: 7. This CDR3 has 16 amino acids. The CDR3 spells CASSPRPSGNTGELFF. CDR3 DNA sequence: TGTGCCAGCAGCCCCCGGCCTAGCGGGAACACCGGGGAGCTGTTTTTT. Complete variable domain (other parts from reference TRBV9 and TRBJ2-2): DSGVTQTPKHLITATGQRVTLRCSPRSGDLSVYWYQQSLDQGLQFLIQYYNGEERAKGNILERFSAQQFPDLHSELNLSSLELGDSALYFCASSPRPSGNTGELFFGEGSRLTVL.

The CDR3 DNA follows: TGTGCCAGCAGCGTAGGTTCCGTGCGGGGGCGGGAGTGGTACAATGAGCAGTTCTTC. Protein sequence: CASSVGSVRGREWYNEQFF. This chain links TRBV9 with TRBJ2-1; D is possibly TRBD2 (7 bases). V was clipped by 0 bases and J by 4 bases, with 23 bases between them. The CDR3 is made up of 19 amino acids. From germline, CDR1 is SGDLS and CDR2 YYNGEE.

V is TRBV4-3 and J is TRBJ2-3; 16 bases line up with TRBD2. The CDR3 runs 16 residues. Germline CDR1 reads LGHNA; CDR2 reads YSLEER. The V and J ends lost 3 bases and 6 bases, in that order; junction bases with no gene match: 3. Written as DNA, the CDR3 is TGCGCCAGCAGCCAGGGACTAGCGGGGGGGAACGATACGCAGTATTTT. Protein product: CASSQGLAGGNDTQYF.

The chain carries TRBV2 and TRBJ2-3, with D possibly matching TRBD1 (6 bases). CDR1 is SNHLY, CDR2 FYNNEI, per germline. The V end lost 1 base, the J end lost 6 bases, and 11 bases lay between the germline ends. The CDR3 spans 14 residues. The CDR3 loop reads CASSEDRAGDTQYF. CDR3 bases: TGTGCCAGCAGTGAAGACAGGGCTGGCGATACGCAGTATTTT.

This clone has just a few counts. This rearrangement joins TRBV5-1 to TRBJ1-3; TRBD1 might be the D (6 bases). The CDR3 totals 15 residues. Germline values: CDR1 SGHRS, CDR2 YFSETQ. V was pared by 3 bases and J by 3 bases, with 13 bases between. In DNA form, the CDR3 reads TGCGCCAGCAGCTCCTCAGGGGTAGTTGGAAACACCATATATTTT. Translating it yields CASSSSGVVGNTIYF.

This sequence joins TRBV5-1 and TRBJ1-2; perhaps TRBD1 as D (6 bases). Trimming shortened V by 0 bases and J by 8 bases, and 8 bases separated the two germline ends. This CDR3 contains 12 residues. CDR1 and CDR2 (germline): SGHRS, YFSETQ. The CDR3 DNA is TGCGCCAGCAGCTTGGAGGGGGAAGGCTACACCTTC. Its protein is CASSLEGEGYTF.

This chain uses TRBV5-6 with TRBJ2-2, with D tentatively TRBD1 (7 bases). Germline V gene sequence: CDR1 SGHDT, CDR2 YYEEEE. The CDR3 has 18 residues. Trimming shortened V by 1 base and J by 3 bases, and 19 bases separated the two germline ends. CDR3 amino acids: CASSLMGQGGRYTGELFF. The CDR3 coding sequence is TGTGCCAGCAGCTTGATGGGCCAGGGGGGACGATACACCGGGGAGCTGTTTTTT.

This chain links TRBV4-1 with TRBJ2-3; the match to TRBD2 covers 11 bases. The germline V gene has CDR1 MGHRA and CDR2 YSYEKL. The CDR3 has 15 residues. With V trimmed by 4 bases and J by 7 bases, 7 bases remained unmatched. The CDR3 protein is CASSLHSGGDYTQYF. The CDR3 bases are TGCGCCAGCAGCCTCCATAGCGGGGGGGACTATACGCAGTATTTT.

The chain has TRBV9 and TRBJ2-1; 9 positions match TRBD2. The CDR3 is made up of 16 amino acids. CDR1 SGDLS and CDR2 YYNGEE come from the germline V gene. Trimming took 0 bases from V and 4 from J; bases not matched to a gene: 5. The CDR3 DNA is TGTGCCAGCAGCGTAGAGGTAGCGGGGGTTTACAATGAGCAGTTCTTC. Translated, it gives CASSVEVAGVYNEQFF.

The CDR3 coding sequence is TGTGCCAGCAGGCGGGAGATTAACGACGAGCAGTACTTC. It codes for CASRREINDEQYF. This chain links TRBV6-1 with TRBJ2-7; 7 nucleotides line up with TRBD2. Germline values: CDR1 MNHNS, CDR2 SASEGT. V was clipped by 6 bases and J by 5 bases; unmatched bases: 7. This CDR3 contains 13 residues.

This clone has just one count. The rearrangement links TRBV18 to TRBJ2-6; D call uncertain. The CDR3 contains 17 residues. Germline V gives CDR1 KGHSH, CDR2 LQKENI. With 3 bases removed from V and 0 bases from J, the gap between germline ends came to 12 bases. CDR3 DNA: TGTGCCAGCTCACCGTTCAGGTCCGACTCTGGGGCCAACGTCCTGACTTTC. It yields the protein CASSPFRSDSGANVLTF.

The chain has TRBV4-3 and TRBJ1-6; D might be TRBD1 (6 bases). Germline V gene data show CDR1 as LGHNA and CDR2 as YSLEER. V was pared by 4 bases and J by 4 bases, with 11 bases between. This CDR3 has 15 residues. This chain's CDR3 is CASSRRQDYNSPLHF. The DNA of the CDR3 is TGCGCCAGCAGCCGTCGACAGGATTATAATTCACCCCTCCACTTT.

The chain's CDR3 is CASSYSTGRGNQPQHF. CDR3 DNA: TGTGCCAGCAGTTATTCGACAGGGAGAGGCAATCAGCCCCAGCATTTT. The chain uses TRBV6-2 or TRBV6-3 and TRBJ1-5; 7 bases are a match to TRBD1. The CDR3 length is 16 residues. CDR1 and CDR2 from the germline V gene are MNHEY and SVGEGT. V lost 3 bases, J lost 2 bases, and 7 bases stayed unmatched.

V gene TRBV9 combines with J gene TRBJ1-2; 8 bases fit TRBD1. This CDR3 spans 14 amino acids. The V and J ends lost 1 base and 6 bases, in that order; junction bases with no gene match: 5. Germline CDR1 is SGDLS and CDR2 is YYNGEE. CDR3 region: CASSVLQGGHGYTF. In nucleotides, the CDR3 is TGTGCCAGCAGCGTACTACAGGGGGGCCATGGCTACACCTTC.

The J gene is TRBJ1-3, the V gene TRBV3-1 (or the pseudogene TRBV3-2), with a weak D call TRBD1 (5 bases). Germline V gene sequence: CDR1 LGHDT, CDR2 YNNKEL (reference sequence). The V and J ends lost 0 bases and 3 bases respectively, with 21 bases between them. CDR3 length: 19 residues. The CDR3 DNA is TGTGCCAGCAGCCAAGAATTAGGTCAGGGATCGTCAAGTGGAAACACCATATATTTT. Translating gives CASSQELGQGSSSGNTIYF.

This rearrangement joins TRBV7-9 to TRBJ2-1; 7 nucleotides line up with TRBD1. Germline V gene data show CDR1 as SEHNR and CDR2 as FQNEAQ (reference sequence). The junction had 10 bases not matched to a gene; V was cut back by 6 bases and J by 5 bases. This CDR3 is built from 15 residues. The CDR3: CASRVGGLGDNEQFF. The CDR3 region has the DNA TGTGCCAGCAGGGTAGGGGGCCTTGGCGACAATGAGCAGTTCTTC. Together with reference TRBV7-9 and TRBJ2-1, the CDR3 gives the full variable domain: DTGVSQNPRHKITKRGQNVTFRCDPISEHNRLYWYRQTLGQGPEFLTYFQNEAQLEKSRLLSDRFSAERPKGSFSTLEIQRTEQGDSAMYLCASRVGGLGDNEQFFGPGTRLTVL.